This T cell receptor (beta chain) emerged from a study of read filtering for tumor transcriptome and immune sequencing. Whole-study findings and limits: The CD138-negative fraction was mixed bone marrow immune cells, not pure T cells.

The library was built from about 0.4 ug RNA with molecular barcoded adaptors for alpha/delta and beta/gamma chains. TCRdb processed the reads anew with MiXCR; each CDR3 protein has one entry. The data contain 130,000 or so distinct CDR3 sequences, over 10% of them singletons. CDR3 length: 14 amino acids. Trimming took off 2 bases at V and 7 bases at J, with 13 bases between the two ends. This clonotype was observed many times. The antigen is unknown. The specimen sequenced was a population of CD138-negative cells sorted from bone marrow. The clonotype was recovered from a donor aged 40 or over with multiple myeloma. The chain couples TRBV12-3 or TRBV12-4 to TRBJ2-3; D is undetermined. The CDR3 DNA is TGTGCCAGCAGTTTAAGTGACCACCAGAATACGCAGTATTTT. Translating it yields CASSLSDHQNTQYF.